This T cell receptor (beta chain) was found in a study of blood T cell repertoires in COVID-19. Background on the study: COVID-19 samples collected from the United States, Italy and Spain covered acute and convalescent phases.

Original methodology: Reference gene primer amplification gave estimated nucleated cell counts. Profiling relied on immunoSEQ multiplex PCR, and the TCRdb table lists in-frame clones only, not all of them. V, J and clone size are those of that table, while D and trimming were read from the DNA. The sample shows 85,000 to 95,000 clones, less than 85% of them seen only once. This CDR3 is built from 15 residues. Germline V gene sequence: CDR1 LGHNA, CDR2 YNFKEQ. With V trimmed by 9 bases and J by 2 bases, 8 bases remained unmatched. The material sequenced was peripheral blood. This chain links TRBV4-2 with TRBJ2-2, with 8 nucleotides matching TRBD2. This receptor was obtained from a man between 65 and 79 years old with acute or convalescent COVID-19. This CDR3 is CASGASGSNTGELFF. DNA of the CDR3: TGTGCCAGTGGGGCTAGCGGGTCTAACACCGGGGAGCTGTTTTTT.